The entry that follows covers one TCR beta chain sequence. This clone's antigen is unknown. Per-nucleotide qualities are absent, and no much larger clonotype sits a single base away. The donors were healthy, HIV-negative adults with no recently reported acute infections or vaccinations. Only Caucasian adults living in Nashville, Tennessee, USA were represented among the donors. Magnetic negative selection was used to enrich CD4+ T cells, after which naive cells were positively selected on CD45RA and the negative fraction became the memory subset. After blood collection by leukapheresis, PBMCs were isolated using Ficoll-Histopaque density gradient centrifugation and then cryopreserved in the vapor phase of liquid nitrogen. Analytical flow cytometry was used to check the purity and quantity of every magnetically sorted T cell population. Each sorted fraction had its genomic DNA isolated and then quantified by UV absorbance on a Nanodrop 2000c.

Using the deep immunoSEQ assay, TCR CDR3 regions were amplified from genomic DNA by multiplex PCR. Extracted genomic DNA from each cell subset was spread evenly across all wells of several immunoSEQ 96-well plates, with each plate serving as a replicate. Each replicate PCR for sorted subsets received 200 ng genomic DNA, equal to about 30,000 T cell genomes. Purified libraries were quantified with a Qubit 3.0 fluorometer, sized on a Bioanalyzer 2100, and re-quantified with the KAPA Library Quantification kit. Every immunoSEQ 96-well plate was sequenced on a dedicated single-read 150-cycle Illumina NextSeq 550 flow cell. Concerning the study's data processing: The immunoSEQ output contained only junctional sequences without quality scores, so filtering could not match that applied to full-length reads. Sequences were annotated with PyIR, a Python wrapper for IgBLAST v1.9, using IMGT germline references to assign V/J genes and CDR3. Reads were filtered out if the reads had weak V/J assignments (E-value above 1e-6), no CDR3, stop codons, out-of-frame junctions, or ambiguous translated residues. V3J clonotypes were defined by identical inferred V gene, J gene, and CDR3 amino acid sequence. Percentage overlap between repertoires was computed as shared unique clonotypes divided by the size of the smaller repertoire. Three approaches were used to assess repertoire richness: RTK rarefaction, the Chao1 estimator, and Recon v2.1 estimates of unobserved clonotypes. OLGA was used to compute generation probabilities for all TCRbeta clonotypes that the gDNA method yielded from several donors. In its TCRdb copy, this immuneACCESS table keeps in-frame sequences only and misses some clones. Where compared with another copy, unresolved V genes explain less than half of these, and the others have no known cause. V and J calls and clone size come straight from that table; D and trimming were deduced from the DNA. This sample comprises about 2 million clones, 90% to 95% of them detected only once. The ten largest clonotypes hold 0.1% to 0.15% of the sample.

These data are taken from a study of shared clonotypes between healthy human individuals (dated by TCRdb to 2018 to 2021). Background on the whole study: A few men and two women, aged 18 to 49 years, made up the cohort. For each donor, three plates each were used for CD4 naive and CD4 memory, two plates were used for CD8 naive, and one plate was used for CD8 memory. To estimate repertoire size and how much clonotype sharing occurs between individuals, the study deeply sequenced the blood TCR repertoires of 4 to 6 healthy adults. To increase sequencing depth and limit assay-specific biases, TCR repertoire library preparation and sequencing were carried out by different laboratories using diverse techniques. Each donor's leukapheresis produced roughly between roughly 0.94 and 9.5 billion PBMCs. What the work shows at the level of the full study, not this receptor alone: Because the study included a small number of donors, the genetic and exposure-history diversity represented was limited. Compared with non-shared clonotypes, clonotypes shared by all four sorted-subset donors had higher generation probabilities. Sampling was limited to blood, and TCR repertoires in tissue likely differ from TCR repertoires in blood. Naive subsets generally had larger estimated clonotype richness than memory subsets. Incomplete sequencing was indicated by rarefaction of sorted-subset datasets, despite the large sequencing depth. Pairwise subsampling led to the expectation that sequencing depth would affect the degree of clonotype sharing among donors. Sharing across four donors was observed for around 4.8% of naive CD4, under 4% of naive CD8, 2.3% of memory CD4, and around 0.44% of memory CD8 clonotypes.

V ends up 6 bases short and J 3 bases short, with an unmatched junction base count of 1. According to the germline V gene (reference sequence), CDR1 reads DFQATT and CDR2 reads SNEGSKA. Counted from cysteine to phenylalanine, this CDR3 has 11 amino acids. The sequence is cut down to CDR3 DNA, 33 bases in frame from base 1. This sequence was found in a young man in good health. The chain employs TRBV20-1 and TRBJ2-7, and 8 bases in between align with TRBD2. Specimen: naive CD4+ T cells sorted from blood. The intended sense of this specimen's cell subset or site label: CD45RA+ positively selected. The CDR3 protein sequence reads: CSAAGGYEQYF. The DNA is as follows: TGCAGTGCCGCGGGGGGCTACGAGCAGTACTTC.